The 19 T cell receptor beta chains presented below share a single source sample, sequenced in a study of cytomegalovirus exposure and HLA in healthy donors (dated by TCRdb to 2016 to 2017). The library relied on the immunoSEQ multiplex PCR assay. The multiplex PCR relied on a mix of 60 forward primers for TCR Vbeta segments and 13 reverse primers for TCR Jbeta segments. This immuneACCESS table, as held by TCRdb, lists in-frame sequences with V and J called but not all clones. Of the missing ones, under half trace to an unresolved V gene in checked studies; the others have no known cause. The sample contains 100,000 or so clones, roughly 69% of them found a single time. The top ten hold 5% to 6.5% of the sample. Sequenced: PBMCs. Every receptor here comes from a woman aged 30 to 39 in good health and CMV-seronegative.

The V call is TRBV30, the J call TRBJ2-4; TRBD1 is a possible D gene (5 bases). The CDR3 covers 15 residues. Per the germline V gene, CDR1 is GTSNPN and CDR2 is SVGIG (reference sequence). With 3 bases removed from V and 3 bases from J, the gap between germline ends came to 15 bases. CDR3 coding DNA: TGTGCCTGGAGATCTAGGGGTTTGGGCAAAAACATTCAGTACTTC. Protein product: CAWRSRGLGKNIQYF.

The chain uses TRBV5-4 and TRBJ2-7; 10 bases fit TRBD1. Trimming at V came to 4 bases and at J to 5 bases, leaving 6 bases not matched to a gene. This CDR3 has 14 amino acids. Germline CDR1 SGHNT, CDR2 YYREEE (reference sequence). The CDR3 region is CASSKTGGRDEQYF. CDR3 sequence (DNA): TGTGCCAGCAGCAAGACAGGGGGCCGGGACGAGCAGTACTTC.

The chain joins TRBV5-1 to TRBJ2-7, with a weak D call TRBD1 (5 bases). There are 17 residues in the CDR3. Germline V gene lookup returns CDR1 SGHRS and CDR2 YFSETQ. Trimming removed 4 bases from V and 0 bases from J, with 20 bases in between. CDR3 sequence: CASSLTLSTDTSYEQYF. CDR3 sequence (DNA): TGCGCCAGCAGCCTTACCCTATCGACAGATACCTCCTACGAGCAGTACTTC.

V and J are TRBV2 and TRBJ1-4; maybe TRBD1 (5 bases). V was shortened by 8 bases and J by 13 bases, with 11 bases between the two germline ends. Germline values: CDR1 SNHLY, CDR2 FYNNEI. This CDR3 region has 10 residues. The CDR3 reads CASRGSRLFF. In DNA form, the CDR3 reads TGTGCCAGCCGGGGGAGTAGACTGTTTTTT. Full variable domain (outside the CDR3, taken from reference TRBV2 and TRBJ1-4): EPEVTQTPSHQVTQMGQEVILRCVPISNHLYFYWYRQILGQKVEFLVSFYNNEISEKSEIFDDQFSVERPDGSNFTLKIRSTKLEDSAMYFCASRGSRLFFGSGTQLSVL.

The sample holds a few counts of this clone. Other DNA sequences in this specimen translate into the identical CDR3. The chain joins TRBV6-1 to TRBJ1-5; possibly TRBD1 for D (5 bases). The germline CDR1 and CDR2 sequences are MNHNS and SASEGT. This CDR3 has 14 amino acids. V gave up 1 base and J gave up 5 bases, with 9 bases separating them. The CDR3, as DNA: TGTGCCAGCAGTGAAGGGACACCTTATCAGCCCCAGCATTTT. Amino acid sequence: CASSEGTPYQPQHF.

In this sample, this clone turned up a few times. V is TRBV11-2 and J is TRBJ2-1; 8 positions agree with TRBD2. With 6 bases clipped from V and 3 bases from J, the junction kept 4 bases outside the gene matches. This CDR3 has 14 amino acids. CDR1 is SGHAT and CDR2 is FQNNGV in the germline V gene. The CDR3 loop reads CASRLSGVYNEQFF. In nucleotides, the CDR3 is TGTGCCAGCAGGCTTAGCGGGGTCTACAATGAGCAGTTCTTC.

There are a few counts of this clone. The chain uses TRBV19 and TRBJ1-1, with D perhaps matching TRBD1 (5 bases). Germline V gives CDR1 LNHDA, CDR2 SQIVND (reference sequence). V lost 3 bases, J lost 0 bases, and 20 bases lay in between. The CDR3 length is 18 residues. The DNA of the CDR3 is TGTGCCAGTAGTATTCGCGGACAAAGTACTCTCATGAACACTGAAGCTTTCTTT. This codes for CASSIRGQSTLMNTEAFF.

The J gene is TRBJ1-2, the V gene TRBV2; unclear D gene. Trimming took off 1 base at V and 8 bases at J, with 14 bases between the two ends. CDR1 and CDR2 (germline): SNHLY, FYNNEI. This CDR3 has 14 residues. CDR3 DNA sequence: TGTGCCAGCAGTGAAGGGGAGTCCTTTAGAGGCTACACCTTC. Its translation: CASSEGESFRGYTF.

The chain recombines TRBV5-6 with TRBJ2-7, with 7 positions matching TRBD2. CDR1 and CDR2 (germline): SGHDT, YYEEEE. With V trimmed by 4 bases and J by 1 base, 11 bases remained unmatched. The CDR3 runs 16 residues. CDR3: CASSQPSGIFSYEQYF. DNA for the CDR3: TGTGCCAGCAGCCAGCCTAGCGGAATCTTTTCCTACGAGCAGTACTTC.

The V gene is TRBV4-1, the J gene TRBJ1-6; TRBD1 agrees at 7 bases. Germline trimming cut 4 bases from V and 8 bases from J; bases unmatched to any gene: 5. Germline CDR1 and CDR2: MGHRA and YSYEKL. There are 14 residues in the CDR3. For the CDR3, the DNA is TGCGCCAGCAGCCCGGGACAGAGAGATTCACCCCTCCACTTT. Translation: CASSPGQRDSPLHF.

On this clone: It is unclear where the CDR3 begins or ends on the DNA, so no DNA is shown, and the CDR3 is as TCRdb lists it. The chain joins TRBV29-1 to TRBJ1-1. The CDR3 comprises 11 residues, both ends counted. CDR1 SQVTM and CDR2 ANQGSEA come from the germline V gene. CDR3 sequence reads: CSVGGGTEDFF.

This clone was recorded a few times. The rearrangement uses TRBV5-4 and TRBJ2-7, with 8 bases matching TRBD1. The CDR3 has 14 amino acids. The germline V gene has CDR1 SGHNT and CDR2 YYREEE (reference sequence). V shed 4 bases, J shed 4 bases, and the junction held 7 bases outside the gene matches. The CDR3 loop reads CASSRSGGAYEQYF. CDR3 DNA sequence: TGTGCCAGCAGCCGCTCAGGGGGCGCGTACGAGCAGTACTTC. Together with reference TRBV5-4 and TRBJ2-7, the CDR3 gives the full variable domain: ETGVTQSPTHLIKTRGQQVTLRCSSQSGHNTVSWYQQALGQGPQFIFQYYREEENGRGNFPPRFSGLQFPNYSSELNVNALELDDSALYLCASSRSGGAYEQYFGPGTRLTVT.

This rearrangement joins TRBV6-5 to TRBJ1-2; 8 bases match TRBD1. The CDR3 is made up of 15 amino acids. Trimming removed 4 bases from V and 2 bases from J; junction bases left unmatched: 6. Germline V gives CDR1 MNHEY, CDR2 SVGAGI. The chain's CDR3 is CASSSIDRGNYGYTF. The DNA of the CDR3 is TGTGCCAGCAGTTCGATAGACAGGGGCAACTATGGCTACACCTTC.

This chain connects TRBV5-5 to TRBJ2-5; D perhaps matches TRBD1 (6 bases). V lost 2 bases and J 4 bases, leaving 12 bases between the germline ends. CDR1 and CDR2 from the germline V gene are SGHKS and YYEKEE (reference sequence). This CDR3 contains 14 residues. The CDR3 spells CASSFTGLGETQYF. In DNA form, the CDR3 reads TGTGCCAGCAGCTTTACAGGGTTGGGAGAGACCCAGTACTTC.

The chain links TRBV4-3 to TRBJ2-7, with TRBD1 matching 7 bases. CDR3 length: 15 amino acids. The ends lost 3 bases at V and 2 bases at J; junction bases unmatched: 7. From germline, CDR1 is LGHNA and CDR2 YSLEER. CDR3 DNA sequence: TGCGCCAGCAGCCAGGGCACCGGGACAGCCTACGAGCAGTACTTC. Translation gives CASSQGTGTAYEQYF.

This clone was picked up one time. CDR3 region: CASSYMGRLSEQYF. The CDR3 nucleotides are TGTGCCAGCAGTTACATGGGCAGGCTTAGCGAGCAGTACTTC. The chain combines TRBV6-5 with TRBJ2-5; D call uncertain. The J call may be incorrect, as the DNA end agrees better with TRBJ2-7. The CDR3 runs to 14 residues. Looked up from germline, CDR1 is MNHEY and CDR2 is SVGAGI.

This clone qualifies as medium-sized. V and J are TRBV7-9 and TRBJ2-7, with 15 bases that match TRBD2. Per the germline V gene, CDR1 is SEHNR and CDR2 is FQNEAQ (reference sequence). CDR3 size: 18 residues. The ends lost 4 bases at V and 4 bases at J; junction bases unmatched: 11. Here the CDR3 DNA reads TGTGCCAGCAGCTCCGCCTCCGGGACTAGCGGGAGGAGATACGAGCAGTACTTC. Protein: CASSSASGTSGRRYEQYF.

This clone came up a few times. The chain links TRBV9 to TRBJ1-2; D possibly corresponds to TRBD1 (6 bases). The CDR3 has 16 amino acids. The germline V gene has CDR1 SGDLS and CDR2 YYNGEE. Deletions cut 4 bases from V and 0 bases from J, with 16 bases between. Here the CDR3 reads CASSFFDRPSNYGYTF. CDR3 nucleotides: TGTGCCAGCAGCTTCTTTGACAGGCCGTCTAACTATGGCTACACCTTC.

Here the CDR3 DNA reads TGTGCCAGCAGCACCCAGACAGACACTGAAGCTTTCTTT. This codes for CASSTQTDTEAFF. The chain uses TRBV7-2 and TRBJ1-1; perhaps TRBD1 as D (5 bases). This CDR3 spans 13 amino acids. The V gene's germline CDR1 is SGHTA and CDR2 FQGNSA. V lost 5 bases to trimming and J lost 3 bases, with 10 bases between them. The variable domain in full, with the rest retrieved from reference TRBV7-2 and TRBJ1-1, is GAGVSQSPSNKVTEKGKDVELRCDPISGHTALYWYRQSLGQGLEFLIYFQGNSAPDKSGLPSDRFSAERTGGSVSTLTIQRTQQEDSAVYLCASSTQTDTEAFFGQGTRLTVV.